This TCR beta chain was found in a study of T cell repertoires in cytomegalovirus infection. Turning to this clonotype: The antigen remains unidentified.

TCRdb used MiXCR to reprocess the reads, holding one entry per CDR3 protein. The sample consists of 700,000 to 950,000 distinct CDR3 sequences, approximately 32% of them appearing once. The CDR3 length is 15 residues. From germline, CDR1 is SEHNR and CDR2 FQNEAQ (reference sequence). J lost 8 bases, V lost 5 bases, and 11 bases had no gene match. The specimen was cultured CD8+ T cells from PBMCs, collected from culture after CMV antigen stimulation. V gene TRBV7-9 combines with J gene TRBJ2-1, with 8 bases matching TRBD1. This TCR was sampled from a human donor in good health (CMV status not recorded). Some clones in this sample may be carry-over from other donors' samples. For the CDR3, the DNA is TGTGCCAGCAGCCCATCCGGCAGGGGGCTGGATGAGCAGTTCTTC. It specifies CASSPSGRGLDEQFF.